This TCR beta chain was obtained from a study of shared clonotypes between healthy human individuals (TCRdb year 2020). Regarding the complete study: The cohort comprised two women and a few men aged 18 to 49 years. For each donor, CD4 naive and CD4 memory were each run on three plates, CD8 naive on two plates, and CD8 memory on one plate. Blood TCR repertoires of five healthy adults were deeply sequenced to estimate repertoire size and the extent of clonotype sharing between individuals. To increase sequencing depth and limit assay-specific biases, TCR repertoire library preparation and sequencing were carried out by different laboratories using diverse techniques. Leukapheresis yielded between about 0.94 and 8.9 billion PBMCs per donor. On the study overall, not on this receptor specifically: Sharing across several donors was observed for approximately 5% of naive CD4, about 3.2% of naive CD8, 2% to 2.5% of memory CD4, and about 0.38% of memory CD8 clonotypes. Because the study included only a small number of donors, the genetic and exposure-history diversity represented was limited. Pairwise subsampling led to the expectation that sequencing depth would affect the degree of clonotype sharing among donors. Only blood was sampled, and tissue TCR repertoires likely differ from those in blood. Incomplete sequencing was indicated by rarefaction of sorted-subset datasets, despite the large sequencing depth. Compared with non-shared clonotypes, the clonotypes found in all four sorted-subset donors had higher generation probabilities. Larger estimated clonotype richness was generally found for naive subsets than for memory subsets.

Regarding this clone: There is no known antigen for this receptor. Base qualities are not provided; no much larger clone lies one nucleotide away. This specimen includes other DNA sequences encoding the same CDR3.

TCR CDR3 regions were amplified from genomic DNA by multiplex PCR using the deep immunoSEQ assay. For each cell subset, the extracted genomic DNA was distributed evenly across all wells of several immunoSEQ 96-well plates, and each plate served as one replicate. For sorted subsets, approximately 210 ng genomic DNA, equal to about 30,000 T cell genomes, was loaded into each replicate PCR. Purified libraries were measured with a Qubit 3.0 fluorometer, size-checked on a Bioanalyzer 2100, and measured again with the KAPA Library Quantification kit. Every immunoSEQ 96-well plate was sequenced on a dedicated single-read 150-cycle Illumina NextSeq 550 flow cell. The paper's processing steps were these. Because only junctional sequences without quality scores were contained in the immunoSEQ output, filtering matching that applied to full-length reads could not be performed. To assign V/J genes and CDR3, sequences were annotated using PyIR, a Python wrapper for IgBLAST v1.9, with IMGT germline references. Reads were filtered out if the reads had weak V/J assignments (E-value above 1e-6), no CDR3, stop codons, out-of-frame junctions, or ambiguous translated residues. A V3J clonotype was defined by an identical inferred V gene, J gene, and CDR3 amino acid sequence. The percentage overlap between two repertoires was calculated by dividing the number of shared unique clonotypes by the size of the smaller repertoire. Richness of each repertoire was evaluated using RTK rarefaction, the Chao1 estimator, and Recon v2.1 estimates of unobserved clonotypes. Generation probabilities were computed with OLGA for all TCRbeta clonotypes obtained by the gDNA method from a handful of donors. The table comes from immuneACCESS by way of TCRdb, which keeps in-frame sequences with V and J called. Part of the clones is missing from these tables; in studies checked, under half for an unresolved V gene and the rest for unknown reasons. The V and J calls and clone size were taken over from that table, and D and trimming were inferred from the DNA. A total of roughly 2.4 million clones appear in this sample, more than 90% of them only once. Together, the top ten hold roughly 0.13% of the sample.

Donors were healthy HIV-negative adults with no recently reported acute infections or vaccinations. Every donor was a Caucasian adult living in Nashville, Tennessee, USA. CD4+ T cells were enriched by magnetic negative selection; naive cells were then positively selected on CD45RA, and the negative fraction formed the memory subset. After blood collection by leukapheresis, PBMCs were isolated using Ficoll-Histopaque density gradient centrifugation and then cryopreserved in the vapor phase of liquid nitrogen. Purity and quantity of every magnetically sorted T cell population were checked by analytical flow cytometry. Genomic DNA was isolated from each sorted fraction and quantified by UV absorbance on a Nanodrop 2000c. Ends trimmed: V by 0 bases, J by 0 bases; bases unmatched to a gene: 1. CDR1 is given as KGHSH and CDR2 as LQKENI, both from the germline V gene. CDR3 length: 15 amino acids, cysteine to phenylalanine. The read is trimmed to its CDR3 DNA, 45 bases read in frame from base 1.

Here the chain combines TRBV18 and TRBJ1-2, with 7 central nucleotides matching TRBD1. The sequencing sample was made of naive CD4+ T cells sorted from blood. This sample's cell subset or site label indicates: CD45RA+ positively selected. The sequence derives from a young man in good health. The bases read TGTGCCAGCTCACCACCTGGACAGGCTAACTATGGCTACACCTTC. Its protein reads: CASSPPGQANYGYTF.